Detailed here is one T cell receptor beta chain. This entry belongs to a study of cytomegalovirus exposure and HLA in healthy donors. The PCR was carried out with 60 Vbeta primers and 13 Jbeta primers. The assay was immunoSEQ multiplex PCR, and TCRdb's table has in-frame clones only and misses some. The table records approximately 130,000 clones, approximately 85% of them present only once. This TCR derives from a boy aged 10-17 years in good health and CMV-seronegative. Input material: PBMCs.

CDR3 sequence: CASSLQGTVNTEAFF. The DNA for the CDR3 is TGTGCCAGCAGCTTACAAGGGACAGTGAACACTGAAGCTTTCTTT. The chain links TRBV7-8 to TRBJ1-1; the match to TRBD1 covers 7 bases. Trimming took 2 bases from V and 0 from J; bases not matched to a gene: 3. This CDR3 comprises 15 residues. In germline, CDR1 is SGHVS, CDR2 FQNEAQ.